This T cell receptor beta chain was captured by sequencing in a study of blood T cell repertoires in COVID-19. Study context: The cDNA or gDNA used as material had been derived from T cells, B-cell-depleted T cells, or PBMCs.

Source study methods: Amplification of reference gene primers provided the estimated nucleated cell counts. Clones were read by immunoSEQ multiplex PCR, and TCRdb kept only the in-frame ones, dropping some. V and J calls and clone size come straight from that table; D and trimming were deduced from the DNA. Of some 170,000 clones listed, 80% to 90% are singletons. CDR3 length: 15 amino acids. The germline V gene encodes CDR1 SGHNT and CDR2 YENEEA. Trimming stripped 5 bases from V and 0 bases from J, with 10 bases between. Material for sequencing was peripheral blood. The sequence came from a woman aged 50 to 60 with acute or convalescent COVID-19. V gene TRBV11-3 combines with J gene TRBJ2-2; maybe TRBD1 (5 bases). The CDR3 region is CASSHRRSNTGELFF. CDR3 nucleotide sequence: TGTGCCAGCAGCCACAGGAGATCGAACACCGGGGAGCTGTTTTTT.